Here is one TCR beta chain with its context. The source of the sample is a study of blood T cell repertoires in COVID-19. Per germline, CDR1 MDHEN and CDR2 SYDVKM. V was clipped by 3 bases and J by 0 bases, with 14 bases between them. The CDR3 is made up of 16 amino acids. Using immunoSEQ multiplex PCR, the repertoire was profiled, and TCRdb retains in-frame clones only, with some absent. The sample yields over 250,000 clones, 85% seen once. The chain links TRBV28 to TRBJ1-2; no definite D call. The clonotype originates from a human donor in a cohort sampled during active COVID-19. Sequencing was carried out using peripheral blood. The CDR3 bases are TGTGCCAGCAGTTTCCCCGAGCCCAGGACTAACTATGGCTACACCTTC. Amino acids: CASSFPEPRTNYGYTF.